Presented here are 5 T cell receptor beta chains from one specimen sequenced in a study of blood T cell repertoires in COVID-19. Method: immunoSEQ multiplex PCR; TCRdb's copy keeps in-frame clones and lacks some. The sample has approximately 450,000 clones; 70% to 90% are singletons. The specimen sequenced was PBMCs or T cells enriched from blood (not recorded which). The receptor set was obtained from a woman aged 18-35 years with acute COVID-19.

Written as DNA, the CDR3 is TGTGCCTGGAGTGTAGAGTACGGGACAGGGCCTCAGCCCCAGCATTTT. Its protein is CAWSVEYGTGPQPQHF. The chain links TRBV30 to TRBJ1-5, with 9 bases identical to TRBD1. The CDR3 extends over 16 amino acids. Germline-derived CDR1 and CDR2 are GTSNPN and SVGIG (reference sequence). The V segment lost 0 bases and the J segment 6 bases; nucleotides outside the gene matches: 9. Full variable domain (missing parts from reference TRBV30 and TRBJ1-5): SQTIHQWPATLVQPVGSPLSLECTVEGTSNPNLYWYRQAAGRGLQLLFYSVGIGQISSEVPQNLSASRPQDRQFILSSKKLLLSDSGFYLCAWSVEYGTGPQPQHFGDGTRLSIL.

Note on this clone: Additional DNA sequences in this sample encode the identical CDR3. The chain recombines TRBV7-2 with TRBJ1-5; 7 bases match TRBD1. The CDR3 extends over 14 amino acids. With 1 base clipped from V and 6 bases from J, the junction kept 3 bases outside the gene matches. Germline CDR1 is SGHTA and CDR2 is FQGNSA. The CDR3 bases are TGTGCCAGCAGCTTAGGTCAGGGGGTTCAGCCCCAGCATTTT. Protein product: CASSLGQGVQPQHF. The variable domain in full, with the rest retrieved from reference TRBV7-2 and TRBJ1-5, is GAGVSQSPSNKVTEKGKDVELRCDPISGHTALYWYRQSLGQGLEFLIYFQGNSAPDKSGLPSDRFSAERTGGSVSTLTIQRTQQEDSAVYLCASSLGQGVQPQHFGDGTRLSIL.

The chain employs TRBV5-4 and TRBJ1-6; D remains unclear. The germline CDR1 and CDR2 sequences are SGHNT and YYREEE (reference sequence). Trimming took off 3 bases at V and 7 bases at J, with 5 bases between the two ends. CDR3 size: 12 residues. The DNA of the CDR3 is TGTGCCAGCAGCTCGAGGAATTCACCCCTCCACTTT. Translation gives CASSSRNSPLHF. Complete variable domain (other parts from reference TRBV5-4 and TRBJ1-6): ETGVTQSPTHLIKTRGQQVTLRCSSQSGHNTVSWYQQALGQGPQFIFQYYREEENGRGNFPPRFSGLQFPNYSSELNVNALELDDSALYLCASSSRNSPLHFGNGTRLTVT.

The J gene is TRBJ1-5, the V gene TRBV2; no clear D gene. CDR1 SNHLY and CDR2 FYNNEI come from the germline V gene. The V end lost 4 bases, the J end lost 4 bases, and 5 bases lay between the germline ends. The CDR3 sequence is 12 residues long. The CDR3 DNA follows: TGTGCCAGCAGTGTGGCAAATCAGCCCCAGCATTTT. Translated, it gives CASSVANQPQHF.

The chain uses TRBV7-9 and TRBJ1-6; TRBD1 aligns across 10 bases. CDR1 and CDR2 (germline): SEHNR, FQNEAQ (reference sequence). Losses at the gene ends were 3 bases for V and 8 bases for J; bases not matched to a gene: 4. The CDR3 is made up of 15 amino acids. The CDR3 nucleotides read TGTGCCAGCAGCTTGGAGACAGGGGGCGATTCACCCCTCCACTTT. This translates into CASSLETGGDSPLHF.